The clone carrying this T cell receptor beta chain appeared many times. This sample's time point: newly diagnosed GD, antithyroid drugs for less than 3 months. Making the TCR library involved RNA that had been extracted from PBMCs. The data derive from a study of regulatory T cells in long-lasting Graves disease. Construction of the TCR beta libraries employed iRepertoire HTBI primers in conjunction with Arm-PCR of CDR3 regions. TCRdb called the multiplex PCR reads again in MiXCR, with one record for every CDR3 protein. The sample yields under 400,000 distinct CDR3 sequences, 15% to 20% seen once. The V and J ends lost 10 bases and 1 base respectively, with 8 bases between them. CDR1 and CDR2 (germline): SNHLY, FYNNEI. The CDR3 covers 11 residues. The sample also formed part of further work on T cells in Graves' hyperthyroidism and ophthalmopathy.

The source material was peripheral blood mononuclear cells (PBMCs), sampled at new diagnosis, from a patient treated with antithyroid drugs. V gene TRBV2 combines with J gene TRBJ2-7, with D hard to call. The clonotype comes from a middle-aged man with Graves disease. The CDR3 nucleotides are TGTGCCACCCGAGGATCCTACGAGCAGTACTTC. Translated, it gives CATRGSYEQYF. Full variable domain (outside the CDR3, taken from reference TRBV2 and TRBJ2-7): EPEVTQTPSHQVTQMGQEVILRCVPISNHLYFYWYRQILGQKVEFLVSFYNNEISEKSEIFDDQFSVERPDGSNFTLKIRSTKLEDSAMYFCATRGSYEQYFGPGTRLTVT.